The clone carrying this T cell receptor beta chain was seen just once. Its antigen is unknown. The entry originates in a study of Graves' ophthalmopathy and Graves' hyperthyroidism. Study results and caveats: Most expanded clonotypes from thyroid (those above 0.001 frequency) were also found in blood.

The CDR3 extends over 14 amino acids. With 6 bases removed from V and 12 bases from J, the gap between germline ends came to 23 bases. Germline V gene lookup returns CDR1 SEHNR and CDR2 FQNEAQ (reference sequence). Amplified TCR beta CDR3 regions were obtained using RNA transcripts as template. The first round was an RT-PCR with HTBI primers, and the second round was a multiplex PCR. TCRdb re-called the multiplex PCR reads through MiXCR, storing one row per CDR3 protein. This table has over 650,000 distinct CDR3 sequences, just over 40% appearing once. A duration under 3 months, NOSPECS ≥4, CAS ≥3 and moderate-to-severe activity characterized the donors with ophthalmopathy.

The clonotype originates from an adult man with Graves' ophthalmopathy. Sequenced sample: peripheral blood. The chain has TRBV7-9 and TRBJ1-2; D gene uncertain. The CDR3 sequence is CASRGIAGDMGNTF. The CDR3 bases are TGTGCCAGCAGAGGAATCGCAGGTGATATGGGAAACACCTTC.